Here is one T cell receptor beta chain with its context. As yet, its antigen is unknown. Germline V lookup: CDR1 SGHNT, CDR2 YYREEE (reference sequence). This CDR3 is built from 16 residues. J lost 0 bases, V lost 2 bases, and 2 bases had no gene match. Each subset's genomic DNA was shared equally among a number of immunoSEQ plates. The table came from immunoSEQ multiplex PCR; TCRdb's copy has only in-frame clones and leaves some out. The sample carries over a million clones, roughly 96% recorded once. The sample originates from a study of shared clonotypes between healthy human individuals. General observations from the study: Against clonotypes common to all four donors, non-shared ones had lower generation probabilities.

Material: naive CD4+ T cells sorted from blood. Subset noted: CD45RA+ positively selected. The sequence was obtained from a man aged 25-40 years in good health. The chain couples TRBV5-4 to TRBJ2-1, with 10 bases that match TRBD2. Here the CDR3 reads CASSFGLAASYNEQFF. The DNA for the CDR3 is TGTGCCAGCAGCTTCGGACTAGCGGCCTCCTACAATGAGCAGTTCTTC.